The entry that follows covers one T cell receptor beta chain sequence. Primers included in the PCR were 60 Vbeta and 13 Jbeta primers. In the authors' workflow: Approximately 86 million unique TCR beta chains, roughly 10 million shared, were counted in a later analysis. Sequencing used immunoSEQ multiplex PCR; TCRdb keeps in-frame clones, though not all of them. V and J calls and clone size follow that table, whereas D and trimming were derived from the DNA. Among under 150,000 clones listed, 70% to 80% were seen once. This sample is drawn from a study of cytomegalovirus exposure and HLA in healthy donors. Trimming took 2 bases from V and 6 from J, leaving 16 bases between them. The CDR3 consists of 15 residues. Germline loops: CDR1 MGHDK, CDR2 SYGVNS.

The rearrangement links TRBV25-1 to TRBJ1-2, with a weak D call TRBD1 (5 bases). Sequenced material: PBMCs. The source is a female donor in good health and CMV-seropositive. Written as DNA, the CDR3 is TGTGCCAGCAGTGAAGGGGGAGGACCTCTCGATGGCTACACCTTC. Protein product: CASSEGGGPLDGYTF.